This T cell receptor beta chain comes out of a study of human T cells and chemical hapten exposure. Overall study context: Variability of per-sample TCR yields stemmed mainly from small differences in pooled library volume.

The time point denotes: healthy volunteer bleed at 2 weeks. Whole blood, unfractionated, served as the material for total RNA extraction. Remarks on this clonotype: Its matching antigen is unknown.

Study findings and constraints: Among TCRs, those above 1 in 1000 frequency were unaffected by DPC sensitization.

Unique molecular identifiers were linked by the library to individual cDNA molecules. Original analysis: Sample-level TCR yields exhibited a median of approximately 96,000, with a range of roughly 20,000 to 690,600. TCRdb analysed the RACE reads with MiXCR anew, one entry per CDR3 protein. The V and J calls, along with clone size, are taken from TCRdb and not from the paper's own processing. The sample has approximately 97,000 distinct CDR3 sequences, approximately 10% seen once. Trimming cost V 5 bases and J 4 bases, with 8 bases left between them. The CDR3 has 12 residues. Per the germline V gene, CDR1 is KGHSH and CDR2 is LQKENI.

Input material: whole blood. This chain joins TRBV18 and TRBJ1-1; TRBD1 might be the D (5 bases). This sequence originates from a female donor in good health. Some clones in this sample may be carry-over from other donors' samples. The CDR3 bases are TGTGCCAGCTCAACAGGAGCCACTGAAGCTTTCTTT. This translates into CASSTGATEAFF.